The sequence of this TCR beta chain was determined in a study of beta chain features in type 1 diabetes. Study-level information: The patients were much like the healthy donors in age, gender and cell yields. General study points: In all four CD4+ subsets, TCRB CDR3 length was significantly, moderately reduced in type 1 diabetes.

This CDR3 is 16 amino acids long. Losses at the gene ends were 2 bases for V and 6 bases for J; bases not matched to a gene: 9. The germline V gene has CDR1 KGHSH and CDR2 LQKENI. The whole isolated RNA underwent reverse transcription, so sequencing captured expressed TCRB transcripts. Only in-frame clones appear in the TCRdb table, and some are missing; sequencing was by immunoSEQ multiplex PCR. Among about 640,000 clones listed, approximately 13% were seen once. Of note for this clone: Its cognate antigen is unknown.

The TCR comes from a man younger than 45 with type 1 diabetes. V usage is TRBV18 and J usage is TRBJ1-2; 10 bases line up with TRBD1. Sequencing was done on a sample of naive CD4+ T cells from blood. Here the CDR3 DNA reads TGTGCCAGCTCACCAATCCCCCCCGGGACAGGGGATGGCTACACCTTC. This encodes CASSPIPPGTGDGYTF.